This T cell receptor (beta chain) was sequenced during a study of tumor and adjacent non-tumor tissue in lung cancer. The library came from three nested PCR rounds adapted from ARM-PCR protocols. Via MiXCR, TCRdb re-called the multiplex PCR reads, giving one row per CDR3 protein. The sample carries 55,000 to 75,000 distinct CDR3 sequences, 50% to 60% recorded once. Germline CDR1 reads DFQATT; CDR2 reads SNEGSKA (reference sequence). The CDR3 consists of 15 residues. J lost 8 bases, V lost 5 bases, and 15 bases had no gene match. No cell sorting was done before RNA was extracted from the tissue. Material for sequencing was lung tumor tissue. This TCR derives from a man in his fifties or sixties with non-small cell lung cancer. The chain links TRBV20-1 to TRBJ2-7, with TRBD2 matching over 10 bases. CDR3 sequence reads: CSAPASGSIAYKQYF. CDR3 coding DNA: TGCAGTGCTCCAGCTAGCGGGAGTATAGCGTACAAGCAGTACTTC.